Below, one TCR beta chain is given with its context. Its antigen remains unidentified. Germline values: CDR1 LNHNV, CDR2 YYDKDF (reference sequence). The CDR3 is made up of 12 amino acids. V lost 1 base and J lost 8, with 8 bases in between. This specimen comes from a study of cytomegalovirus exposure and HLA in healthy donors. This PCR relied on a set of 60 Vbeta primers and 13 Jbeta primers. Produced via immunoSEQ multiplex PCR; TCRdb's table is partial and in-frame only. The table has 110,000 or so clones, approximately 80% seen once. Study results and limitations: In a later analysis, TCR association rates varied by HLA locus: DRB1 most, HLA-C fewest. With further analysis later on, most CMV-associated TCR beta chains appeared HLA-restricted. Confirmation was obtained in vitro that a few CMV-associated chains are specific for CMV antigens. A prior analysis recorded that most TCR beta V segments were productive about 87% or about 30% of the time.

This sequence was found in a man aged 50-60 years in good health and CMV-seropositive. Sequencing was done on a sample of PBMCs. V is TRBV15 and J is TRBJ1-1; D is undetermined. The CDR3 loop reads CATSRVGVEAFF. The CDR3 DNA reads as TGTGCCACCAGCAGAGTCGGTGTGGAAGCTTTCTTT.